This T cell receptor beta chain was retrieved from a study of blood T cell repertoires in COVID-19. The germline V gene encodes CDR1 SEHNR and CDR2 FQNEAQ (reference sequence). The CDR3 length is 15 residues. Germline trimming cut 2 bases from V and 4 bases from J; bases unmatched to any gene: 7. The age range of participants was about 18 to 100 years, with residence in under 25 US areas. Two negative PCRs, clearance, or symptom resolution were required of recovered Cohort 3 donors. Per the study methods: Estimation of nucleated cell counts was performed using reference gene primer amplification. Produced via immunoSEQ multiplex PCR; TCRdb's table is partial and in-frame only. The D gene and trimming were derived from the DNA, and the V and J assignments and clone size from that table. The sample gives 300,000 to 450,000 clones, approximately 90% of which show up once; less than 1.5% is in the top ten.

V gene TRBV7-9 combines with J gene TRBJ1-2; TRBD1 matches at 7 bases. The origin of this receptor is a woman between 18 and 29 years old who had recovered from COVID-19. The source material was PBMCs or T cells enriched from blood (not recorded which). The CDR3 bases are TGTGCCAGCAGCTTACCGGAGGGACAGTTCTATGGCTACACCTTC. Its protein product is CASSLPEGQFYGYTF.